Each of the 4 T cell receptor beta chains below was sequenced from the same sample in a study of blood T cell repertoires in COVID-19. Some clones are missing from TCRdb's copy, which holds only in-frame ones; the method was immunoSEQ multiplex PCR. The table records around 70,000 clones, 70% to 80% of them present only once. Sequenced: peripheral blood. The source is a human donor in a cohort sampled during active COVID-19.

The chain carries TRBV4-2 and TRBJ2-2; 9 nucleotides agree with TRBD2. The CDR3 length is 16 residues. The trim removed 0 bases at V and 5 bases at J, leaving 4 bases unmatched. In germline, CDR1 is LGHNA, CDR2 YNFKEQ. CDR3 sequence reads: CASSQDGGRGTGELFF. The CDR3 nucleotides read TGTGCCAGCAGCCAAGATGGCGGGAGGGGAACCGGGGAGCTGTTTTTT.

In this sample, this clone turned up once. The chain is built from TRBV5-5 and TRBJ1-1, with D possibly being TRBD1 (6 bases). V lost 6 bases to trimming and J lost 8 bases, with 17 bases between them. The CDR3 length is 13 residues. The germline CDR1 and CDR2 sequences are SGHKS and YYEKEE (reference sequence). The CDR3 sequence: CASTGTFLSEAFF. The DNA of the CDR3 is TGTGCCAGCACCGGGACATTCCTCTCCGAAGCTTTCTTT.

This clone was counted a single time. V and J are TRBV4-2 and TRBJ2-3, with D maybe TRBD1 (5 bases). The CDR3 extends over 16 amino acids. The germline gives CDR1 LGHNA, CDR2 YNFKEQ. The V end lost 0 bases, the J end lost 5 bases, and 15 bases lay between the germline ends. This CDR3 reads CASSQEGNSRVDTQYF. The CDR3 DNA follows: TGTGCCAGCAGCCAAGAGGGGAATAGCAGGGTAGATACGCAGTATTTT.

The CDR3 bases are TGCAGCGTTCCGGCGGGGGGGGCGGATACGCAGTATTTT. This codes for CSVPAGGADTQYF. V and J are TRBV29-1 and TRBJ2-3; 9 bases agree with TRBD2. CDR1 and CDR2 from the germline V gene are SQVTM and ANQGSEA. Trimming cost V 5 bases and J 6 bases; bases outside gene matches: 6. This CDR3 comprises 13 residues.